One and the same sample provided the 9 T cell receptor beta chains below, sequenced in a study of cytomegalovirus exposure and HLA in healthy donors. Assay used: immunoSEQ multiplex PCR; TCRdb lists only in-frame clones, some missing. The sample carries tens of thousands of clones, roughly 95% recorded once. Source material: PBMCs. The source is a woman aged 18-29 years in good health and CMV-seropositive.

This chain connects TRBV5-1 to TRBJ2-2; 14 bases fit TRBD2. This CDR3 is built from 16 residues. From germline, CDR1 is SGHRS and CDR2 YFSETQ. V gave up 0 bases and J gave up 6 bases; unmatched junction bases: 1. CDR3: CASSLAGLAGAGELFF. For the CDR3, the DNA is TGCGCCAGCAGCTTGGCGGGACTAGCGGGAGCCGGGGAGCTGTTTTTT.

V is TRBV30 and J is TRBJ1-2, with D unresolved. Germline CDR1 and CDR2: GTSNPN and SVGIG (reference sequence). The ends were cut back, 6 bases at V and 2 bases at J, with 10 bases in the middle. The CDR3 length is 12 residues. This chain's CDR3 is CACRLTNYGYTF. CDR3 sequence (DNA): TGTGCCTGCCGACTGACGAACTATGGCTACACCTTC.

This clone has only one observation. This chain connects TRBV30 to TRBJ2-7; the match to TRBD2 covers 7 bases. Per the germline V gene, CDR1 is GTSNPN and CDR2 is SVGIG (reference sequence). The trim removed 4 bases at V and 3 bases at J, leaving 9 bases unmatched. The CDR3 loop spans 14 amino acids. The CDR3 nucleotides read TGTGCCTGGAAGCGGGGAGGGGAATTCTACGAGCAGTACTTC. The encoded protein is CAWKRGGEFYEQYF.

The chain uses TRBV7-6 and TRBJ2-7; 8 bases agree with TRBD1. Germline V gene sequence: CDR1 SGHVS, CDR2 FNYEAQ. J gave up 4 bases and V 1 base, and 9 bases lay outside the gene matches. The CDR3 loop spans 16 amino acids. The CDR3, as DNA: TGTGCCAGCAGCTTAGGGGTCGGACAGGGCCTATACGAGCAGTACTTC. Its translation: CASSLGVGQGLYEQYF.

Only a few counts were recorded for this clone. V and J are TRBV6-5 and TRBJ1-3; possible D gene TRBD1, 5 bases. The V end was cut by 6 bases, the J end by 2 bases, with 8 bases between. This CDR3 spans 13 amino acids. CDR1 and CDR2 (germline): MNHEY, SVGAGI. The CDR3 protein is CASRAGAGNTIYF. CDR3 nucleotide sequence: TGTGCCAGCAGGGCGGGGGCTGGAAACACCATATATTTT.

This clone was seen a single time. The chain joins TRBV19 to TRBJ2-7, with 11 positions matching TRBD1. Germline lookup yields CDR1 LNHDA and CDR2 SQIVND (reference sequence). This CDR3 is built from 17 residues. Germline trimming cut 3 bases from V and 3 bases from J; bases unmatched to any gene: 10. CDR3 nucleotide sequence: TGTGCCAGTAGTATGGGACAGGGGGACCCTCGGTACTACGAGCAGTACTTC. Its protein is CASSMGQGDPRYYEQYF.

The chain combines TRBV9 with TRBJ2-1; 7 bases are shared with TRBD2. The CDR3 spans 15 residues. Germline CDR1 reads SGDLS; CDR2 reads YYNGEE. Trimming removed 2 bases from V and 9 bases from J; junction bases left unmatched: 11. The CDR3 coding sequence is TGTGCCAGCAGCGTGCGAGGCGGGAGCGGGGTTGAGCAGTTCTTC. It specifies CASSVRGGSGVEQFF.

The chain combines TRBV19 with TRBJ1-5; D may be TRBD1 (5 bases). Germline assignment: CDR1 LNHDA and CDR2 SQIVND (reference sequence). The CDR3 runs to 18 residues. The V end lost 1 base, the J end lost 2 bases, and 18 bases lay between the germline ends. CDR3 residues: CASSIVPGILGGNQPQHF. CDR3 bases: TGTGCCAGTAGTATAGTACCAGGGATCCTAGGAGGCAATCAGCCCCAGCATTTT.

The gene calls are TRBV6-1 and TRBJ1-2; 7 bases line up with TRBD1. This CDR3 spans 13 amino acids. CDR1 is MNHNS, CDR2 SASEGT, per germline. V lost 5 bases to trimming and J lost 7 bases; unmatched junction nucleotides: 7. The CDR3 loop reads CASSRTGAGGYTF. CDR3 nucleotides: TGTGCCAGCAGTCGCACAGGGGCGGGTGGCTACACCTTC.